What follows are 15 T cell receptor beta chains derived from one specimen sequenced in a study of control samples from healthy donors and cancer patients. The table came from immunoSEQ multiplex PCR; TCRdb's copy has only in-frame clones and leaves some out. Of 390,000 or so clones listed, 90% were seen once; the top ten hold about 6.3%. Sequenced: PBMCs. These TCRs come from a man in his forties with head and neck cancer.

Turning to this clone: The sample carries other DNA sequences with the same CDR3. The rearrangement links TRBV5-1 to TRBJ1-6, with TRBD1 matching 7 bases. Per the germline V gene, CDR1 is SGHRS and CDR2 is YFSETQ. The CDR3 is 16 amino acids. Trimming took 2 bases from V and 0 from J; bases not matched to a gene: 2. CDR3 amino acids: CASSLGDSSYNSPLHF. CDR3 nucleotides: TGCGCCAGCAGCTTAGGGGACAGCTCCTATAATTCACCCCTCCACTTT.

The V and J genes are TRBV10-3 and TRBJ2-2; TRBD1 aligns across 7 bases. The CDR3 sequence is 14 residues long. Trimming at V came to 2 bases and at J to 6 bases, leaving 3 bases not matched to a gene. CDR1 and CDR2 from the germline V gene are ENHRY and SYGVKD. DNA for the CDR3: TGTGCCATCAGTGAGGACAGGGTCCCCGGGGAGCTGTTTTTT. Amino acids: CAISEDRVPGELFF.

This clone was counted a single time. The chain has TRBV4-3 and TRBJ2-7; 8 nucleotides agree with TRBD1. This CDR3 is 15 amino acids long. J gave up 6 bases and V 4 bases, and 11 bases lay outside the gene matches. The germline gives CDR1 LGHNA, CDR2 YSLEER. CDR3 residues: CASSPTDRDPIEQYF. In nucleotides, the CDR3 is TGCGCCAGCAGCCCTACGGACAGGGACCCCATCGAGCAGTACTTC.

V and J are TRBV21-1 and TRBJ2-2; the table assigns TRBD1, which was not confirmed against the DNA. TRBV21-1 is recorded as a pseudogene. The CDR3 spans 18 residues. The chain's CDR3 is CASSKGIRTGDCTGELFF. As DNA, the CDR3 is TGTGCCAGCAGCAAAGGTATCCGGACAGGGGATTGTACCGGGGAGCTGTTTTTT.

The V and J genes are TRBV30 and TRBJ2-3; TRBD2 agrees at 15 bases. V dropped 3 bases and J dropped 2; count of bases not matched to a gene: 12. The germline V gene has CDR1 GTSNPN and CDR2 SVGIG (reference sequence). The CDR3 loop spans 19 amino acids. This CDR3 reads CAWRLPLGLAGGSTDTQYF. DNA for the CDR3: TGTGCCTGGAGGCTACCCTTGGGACTAGCGGGAGGTTCCACAGATACGCAGTATTTT.

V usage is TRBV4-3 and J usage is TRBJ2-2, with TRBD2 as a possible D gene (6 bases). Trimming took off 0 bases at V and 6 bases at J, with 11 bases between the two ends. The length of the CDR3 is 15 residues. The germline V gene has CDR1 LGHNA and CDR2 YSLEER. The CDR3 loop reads CASSQDSGVPGELFF. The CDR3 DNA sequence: TGCGCCAGCAGCCAAGATTCGGGAGTCCCCGGGGAGCTGTTTTTT.

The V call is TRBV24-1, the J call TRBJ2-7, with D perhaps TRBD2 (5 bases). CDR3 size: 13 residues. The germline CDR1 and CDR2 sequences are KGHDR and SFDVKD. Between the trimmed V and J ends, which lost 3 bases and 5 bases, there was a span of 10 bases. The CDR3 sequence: CATSDRWGDEQYF. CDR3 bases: TGTGCCACCAGTGATAGATGGGGAGACGAGCAGTACTTC.

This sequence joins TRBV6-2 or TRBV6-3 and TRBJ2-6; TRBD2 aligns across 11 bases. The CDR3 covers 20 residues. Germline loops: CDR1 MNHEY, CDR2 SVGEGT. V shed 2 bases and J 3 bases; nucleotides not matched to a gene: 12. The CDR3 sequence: CASSYTLLAGASYGANVLTF. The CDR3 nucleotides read TGTGCCAGCAGTTACACCCTACTAGCGGGGGCTAGCTATGGGGCCAACGTCCTGACTTTC.

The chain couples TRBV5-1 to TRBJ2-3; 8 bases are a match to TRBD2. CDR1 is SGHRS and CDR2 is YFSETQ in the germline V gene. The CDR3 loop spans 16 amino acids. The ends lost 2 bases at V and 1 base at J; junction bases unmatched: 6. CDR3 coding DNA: TGCGCCAGCAGCTTCACCTTGACTAGCGGCACAGATACGCAGTATTTT. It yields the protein CASSFTLTSGTDTQYF. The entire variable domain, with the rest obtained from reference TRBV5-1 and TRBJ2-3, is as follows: KAGVTQTPRYLIKTRGQQVTLSCSPISGHRSVSWYQQTPGQGLQFLFEYFSETQRNKGNFPGRFSGRQFSNSRSEMNVSTLELGDSALYLCASSFTLTSGTDTQYFGPGTRLTVL.

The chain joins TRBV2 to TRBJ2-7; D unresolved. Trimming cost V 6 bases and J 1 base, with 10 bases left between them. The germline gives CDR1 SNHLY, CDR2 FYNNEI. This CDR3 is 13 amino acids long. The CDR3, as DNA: TGTGCCAGCAGCGTTGGCCGGTCCTACGAGCAGTACTTC. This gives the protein CASSVGRSYEQYF.

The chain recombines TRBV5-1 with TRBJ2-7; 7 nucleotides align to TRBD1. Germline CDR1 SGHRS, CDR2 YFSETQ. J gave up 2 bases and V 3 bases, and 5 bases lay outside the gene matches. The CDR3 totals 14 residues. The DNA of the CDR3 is TGCGCCAGCAGCTCGACAGGGTCGACCTACGAGCAGTACTTC. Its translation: CASSSTGSTYEQYF.

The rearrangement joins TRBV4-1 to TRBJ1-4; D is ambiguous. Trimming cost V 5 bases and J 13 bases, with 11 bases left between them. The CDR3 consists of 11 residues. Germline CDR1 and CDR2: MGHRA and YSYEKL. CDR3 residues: CASSSLGGLFF. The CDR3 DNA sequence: TGCGCCAGCAGCTCCCTTGGAGGACTGTTTTTT.

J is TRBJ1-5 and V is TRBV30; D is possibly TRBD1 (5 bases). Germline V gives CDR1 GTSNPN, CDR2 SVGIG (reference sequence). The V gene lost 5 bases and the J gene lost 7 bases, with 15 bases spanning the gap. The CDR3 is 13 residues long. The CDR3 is CAWDKGFEQPQHF. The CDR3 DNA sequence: TGTGCCTGGGACAAGGGGTTCGAGCAGCCCCAGCATTTT.

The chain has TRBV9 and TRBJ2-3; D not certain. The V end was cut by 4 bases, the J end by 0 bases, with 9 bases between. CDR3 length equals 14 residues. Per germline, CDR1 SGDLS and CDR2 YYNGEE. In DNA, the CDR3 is TGTGCCAGCAGCAACAGATATAGCACAGATACGCAGTATTTT. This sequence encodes CASSNRYSTDTQYF.

CDR3 coding DNA: TGTGCCAGCAGCGTAGGGGGCCGGGGAACTACCGGGGAGCTGTTTTTT. Translation gives CASSVGGRGTTGELFF. The rearrangement uses TRBV9 and TRBJ2-2, with D perhaps being TRBD1 or TRBD2 (5 bases each). V lost 0 bases, J lost 5 bases, and 14 bases lay in between. The CDR3 sequence is 16 residues long. Germline V CDR1 and CDR2: SGDLS, YYNGEE.